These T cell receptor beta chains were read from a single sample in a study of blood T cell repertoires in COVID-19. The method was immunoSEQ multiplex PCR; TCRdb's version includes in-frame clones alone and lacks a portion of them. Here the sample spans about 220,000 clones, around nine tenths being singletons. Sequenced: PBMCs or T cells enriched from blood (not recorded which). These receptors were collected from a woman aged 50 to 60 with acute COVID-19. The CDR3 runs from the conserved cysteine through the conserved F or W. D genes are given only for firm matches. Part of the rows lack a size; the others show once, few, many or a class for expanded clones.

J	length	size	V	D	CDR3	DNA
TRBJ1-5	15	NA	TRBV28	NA	CASSWGGGSNQPQHF	TGTGCCAGCAGTTGGGGCGGCGGAAGCAATCAGCCCCAGCATTTT
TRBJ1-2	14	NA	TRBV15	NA	CATSRDFSNYGYTF	TGTGCCACCAGCAGAGATTTCTCTAACTATGGCTACACCTTC
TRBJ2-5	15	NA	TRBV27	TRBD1	CASSRTTGGRETQYF	TGTGCCAGCAGCCGCACGACAGGGGGCAGGGAGACCCAGTACTTC
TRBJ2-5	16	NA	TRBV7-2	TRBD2	CASSPGTSGGWGTQYF	TGTGCCAGCAGCCCCGGGACTAGCGGGGGCTGGGGGACCCAGTACTTC
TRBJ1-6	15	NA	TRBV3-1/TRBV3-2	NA	CASSQGADRLAPLHF	TGTGCCAGCAGCCAAGGAGCGGACAGACTGGCACCCCTCCACTTT
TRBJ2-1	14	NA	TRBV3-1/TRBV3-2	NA	CASSQNGVRFEQFF	TGTGCCAGCAGCCAAAACGGAGTAAGGTTTGAGCAGTTCTTC
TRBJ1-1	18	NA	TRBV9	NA	CASSVGWASPALDTEAFF	TGTGCCAGCAGCGTAGGCTGGGCCAGCCCGGCCTTGGATACTGAAGCTTTCTTT
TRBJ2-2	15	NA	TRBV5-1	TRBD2	CASSLSIAGAGELFF	TGCGCCAGCAGCTTGAGTATAGCGGGAGCCGGGGAGCTGTTTTTT
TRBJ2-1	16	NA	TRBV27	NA	CASSLWAGLSYNEQFF	TGTGCCAGCAGTTTATGGGCGGGGCTCTCCTACAATGAGCAGTTCTTC
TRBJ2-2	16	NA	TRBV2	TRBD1	CASRYGQGANTGELFF	TGTGCCAGCAGGTACGGACAGGGGGCGAACACCGGGGAGCTGTTTTTT
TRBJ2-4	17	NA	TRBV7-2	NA	CASSLIPGAQGRHLQYF	TGTGCCAGCAGCTTAATTCCTGGGGCCCAGGGGAGACACCTTCAGTACTTC
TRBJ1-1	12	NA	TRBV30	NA	CAWSGVTGVAFF	TGTGCCTGGAGTGGGGTAACCGGAGTGGCTTTCTTT
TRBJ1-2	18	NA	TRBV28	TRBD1	CASSPHYLRDRAFYGYTF	TGTGCCAGCAGTCCCCACTACCTCCGGGACAGGGCCTTCTATGGCTACACCTTC
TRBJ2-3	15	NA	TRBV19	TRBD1	CASSPDRAGPDTQYF	TGTGCCAGTAGCCCGGACAGGGCGGGACCAGATACGCAGTATTTT
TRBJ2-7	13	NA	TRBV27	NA	CASSRGRGYEQYF	TGTGCCAGCAGTCGGGGCAGGGGTTACGAGCAGTACTTC
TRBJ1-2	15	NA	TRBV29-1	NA	CSVVNTPSGGNGYTF	TGCAGCGTTGTGAACACCCCATCGGGGGGCAATGGCTACACCTTC
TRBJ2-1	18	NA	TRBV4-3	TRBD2	CASSQEGLAGGGYNEQFF	TGCGCCAGCAGCCAAGAGGGGCTAGCGGGAGGCGGGTACAATGAGCAGTTCTTC
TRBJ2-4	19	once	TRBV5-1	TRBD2	CASSLGQREEQVAKNIQYF	TGCGCCAGCAGCTTGGGCCAGCGGGAGGAGCAGGTAGCCAAAAACATTCAGTACTTC
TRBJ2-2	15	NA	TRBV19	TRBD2	CASSQGTRSSGELFF	TGTGCCAGTAGTCAGGGGACTAGATCGTCCGGGGAGCTGTTTTTT
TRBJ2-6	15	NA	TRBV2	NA	CASHEQGSGANVLTF	TGTGCCAGCCACGAGCAGGGCTCTGGGGCCAACGTCCTGACTTTC
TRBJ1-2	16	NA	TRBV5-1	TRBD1	CASSLRQGMYNYGYTF	TGCGCCAGCAGCTTGAGACAGGGGATGTATAACTATGGCTACACCTTC
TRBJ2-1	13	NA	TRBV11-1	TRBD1	CASRSTGGASQFF	TGTGCCAGCAGATCGACAGGGGGCGCTTCACAGTTCTTC
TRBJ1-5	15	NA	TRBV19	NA	CASSRGVMSNQPQHF	TGTGCCAGTAGCCGGGGGGTTATGAGCAATCAGCCCCAGCATTTT
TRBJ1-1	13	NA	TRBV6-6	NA	CASSYRDKDRAFF	TGTGCCAGCAGTTACCGGGACAAAGATCGAGCTTTCTTT
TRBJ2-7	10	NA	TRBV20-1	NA	CSATDRGQYF	TGCAGTGCTACGGATCGGGGGCAGTACTTC
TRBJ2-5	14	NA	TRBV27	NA	CASRGFTETETQYF	TGTGCCAGCCGAGGGTTCACAGAGACAGAGACCCAGTACTTC
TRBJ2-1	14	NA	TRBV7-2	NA	CASSPQGRYNEQFF	TGTGCCAGCAGCCCCCAGGGCAGGTACAATGAGCAGTTCTTC
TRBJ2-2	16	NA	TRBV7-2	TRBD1	CASSFGTGAMAGELFF	TGTGCCAGCAGCTTTGGGACAGGGGCGATGGCCGGGGAGCTGTTTTTT
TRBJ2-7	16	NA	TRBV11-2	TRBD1	CASSSQGAGGPYEQYF	TGTGCCAGCAGCTCCCAGGGGGCAGGTGGCCCCTACGAGCAGTACTTC
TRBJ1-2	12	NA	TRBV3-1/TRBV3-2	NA	CASSQVESGYTF	TGTGCCAGCAGCCAAGTCGAGAGTGGCTACACCTTC
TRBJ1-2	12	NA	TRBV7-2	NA	CASSSQQGGYTF	TGTGCCAGCAGCTCCCAGCAGGGTGGCTACACCTTC
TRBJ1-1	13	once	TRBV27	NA	CASSFDLRTEAFF	TGTGCCAGCAGTTTCGACCTGAGGACTGAAGCTTTCTTT
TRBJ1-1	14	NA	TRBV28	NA	CASRFGQTDTEAFF	TGTGCCAGCAGGTTCGGACAGACGGACACTGAAGCTTTCTTT
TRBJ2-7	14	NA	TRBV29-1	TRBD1	CSVVPGQGSYEQYF	TGCAGCGTTGTTCCGGGACAGGGCTCCTACGAGCAGTACTTC
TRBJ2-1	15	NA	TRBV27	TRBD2	CASSLGLAGSTKQFF	TGTGCCAGCAGTTTGGGTCTAGCGGGAAGTACGAAGCAGTTCTTC
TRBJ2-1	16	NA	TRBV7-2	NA	CASSPRGAALYNEQFF	TGTGCCAGCAGCCCCCGGGGAGCGGCTCTGTACAATGAGCAGTTCTTC
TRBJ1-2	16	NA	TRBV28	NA	CASSFTGGRGNYGYTF	TGTGCCAGCAGTTTCACGGGGGGCCGTGGTAACTATGGCTACACCTTC
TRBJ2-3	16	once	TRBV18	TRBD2	CASSPGLAGPSDTQYF	TGTGCCAGCTCACCAGGACTAGCGGGACCCTCAGATACGCAGTATTTT
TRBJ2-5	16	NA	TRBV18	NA	CASSRAGALVQETQYF	TGTGCCAGCTCACGGGCGGGGGCCCTGGTTCAAGAGACCCAGTACTTC
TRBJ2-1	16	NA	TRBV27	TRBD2	CASSLYLAGGGNEQFF	TGTGCCAGCAGCCTCTACCTAGCGGGAGGAGGCAATGAGCAGTTCTTC
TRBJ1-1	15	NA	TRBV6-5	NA	CASTWSTVVTFEAFF	TGTGCCAGCACCTGGAGTACGGTTGTTACCTTTGAAGCTTTCTTT
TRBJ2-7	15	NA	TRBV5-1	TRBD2	CASGTRTSGTYEQYF	TGCGCCAGCGGTACACGGACTAGCGGGACGTACGAGCAGTACTTC
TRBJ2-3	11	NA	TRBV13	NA	CASSFSDTQYF	TGTGCCAGCAGCTTTAGTGATACGCAGTATTTT
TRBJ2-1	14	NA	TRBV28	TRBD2	CASIRGGTYNEQFF	TGTGCCAGCATCCGGGGAGGGACCTACAATGAGCAGTTCTTC
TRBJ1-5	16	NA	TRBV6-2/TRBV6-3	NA	CASSYTVEESNQPQHF	TGTGCCAGCAGTTACACGGTCGAGGAGAGCAATCAGCCCCAGCATTTT
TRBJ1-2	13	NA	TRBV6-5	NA	CASRTGVDYGYTF	TGTGCCAGCAGAACCGGGGTTGACTATGGCTACACCTTC
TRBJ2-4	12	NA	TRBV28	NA	CATYTAGNIQYF	TGTGCCACCTACACAGCAGGCAACATTCAGTACTTC
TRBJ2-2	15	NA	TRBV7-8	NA	CASSLGGGYTGELFF	TGTGCCAGCAGCTTAGGGGGAGGTTACACCGGGGAGCTGTTTTTT
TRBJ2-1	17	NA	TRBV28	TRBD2	CASSETSGRASYNEQFF	TGTGCCAGCAGTGAGACTAGCGGGAGGGCCTCCTACAATGAGCAGTTCTTC
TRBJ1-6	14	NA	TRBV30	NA	CAWSLRGGNSPLHF	TGTGCCTGGAGCCTCCGGGGGGGTAATTCACCCCTCCACTTT
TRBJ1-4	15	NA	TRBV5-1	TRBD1	CASSSQGQGGEKLFF	TGCGCCAGCAGCTCCCAGGGACAGGGTGGAGAAAAACTGTTTTTT
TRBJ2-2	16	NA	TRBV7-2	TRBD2	CASSLGLAGETGELFF	TGTGCCAGCAGCTTAGGACTAGCGGGAGAAACCGGGGAGCTGTTTTTT
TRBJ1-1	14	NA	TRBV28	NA	CASSFRGGNTEAFF	TGTGCCAGCAGTTTTAGAGGGGGAAACACTGAAGCTTTCTTT
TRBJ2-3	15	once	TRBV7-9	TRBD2	CASSFQRGRTDTQYF	TGTGCCAGCAGCTTTCAGCGGGGGCGCACAGATACGCAGTATTTT